This T cell receptor beta chain was observed in a study of T cell repertoires in cytomegalovirus infection. Study-wide background: Public TCR beta signatures indicated both CMV infection and matching HLA type. Study results and caveats: Summed frequency of shared TCR beta families picked out CMV carriers who also had the relevant HLA.

The ends were cut back, 1 base at V and 6 bases at J, with 0 bases in the middle. The V gene's germline CDR1 is SEHNR and CDR2 FQNEAQ (reference sequence). This CDR3 is 11 amino acids long. MiXCR was run by TCRdb on the reads, yielding one entry per CDR3 protein. This table holds about 530,000 distinct CDR3 sequences, about 25% found once. This clonotype was seen repeatedly, ten times or more. Its antigen is as yet unknown. The receptor's source is a human donor in good health (CMV status not recorded). Some clones in this sample may be carry-over from other donors' samples. This rearrangement joins TRBV7-9 to TRBJ1-4; D uncertain. Sequenced: PBMCs. The CDR3 sequence: CASSLDEKLFF. CDR3 in DNA: TGTGCCAGCAGCTTAGATGAAAAACTGTTTTTT.